This T cell receptor (beta chain) emerged from a study of vaccination and CD4 T cells after COVID-19. Study details: According to the study, participants were given two doses of BNT162b2 or mRNA-1273 vaccine. Study-wide findings and caveats: Analysis of convalescent patients found that 304 of 307 vaccine-specific clones were spike mono-reactive.

This clonotype was found a few times. Its antigen remains unidentified. The sample's treatment: approximately 11-day PBMC culture with coronavirus spike peptide pools or control peptides (ViraFEST assay). Ahead of the COVID-19 pandemic (2011-2018), the CD4+ T cells of the unexposed donor were collected. Peptide-pool expansion of antigen-specific T cells preceded TCR sequencing in ViraFEST. Cultured CD4+ T cell DNA was sequenced using the Oncomine TCR Beta short-read assay. After culture, CD4+ T cells served as the source for genomic DNA extraction. Each CDR3 protein is one row after TCRdb ran MiXCR on the PCR reads. The top ten hold about 30% of the sample, which has around 6,800 distinct CDR3 sequences, about 29% seen once. V lost 3 bases to trimming and J lost 9 bases, with 12 bases between them. CDR1 and CDR2 (germline): SGHVS, FQNEAQ. The CDR3 sequence is 14 residues long.

The chain couples TRBV7-8 to TRBJ1-6; D gene ambiguous. The sequence was collected from a human donor in good health. Sequencing input: CD4+ T cells from blood, cultured in vitro. CDR3 region: CASSFPGIGSPLHF. In DNA form, the CDR3 reads TGTGCCAGCAGCTTTCCCGGGATAGGTTCACCCCTCCACTTT.